The rows below give T cell receptor beta chains drawn from one sample of a study of type 1 and type 2 diabetes patients. Via MiXCR, TCRdb re-called the multiplex PCR reads, giving one row per CDR3 protein. The sample includes under 300,000 distinct CDR3 sequences, around 47% of them seen just once. The sequenced sample was peripheral blood mononuclear cells (PBMCs). All receptors derive from a man aged 18 to 35 with type 2 diabetes. Each CDR3 is given with its conserved first and last residue. A D gene is named only where the DNA matches it firmly. Clone sizes are given selectively: once, few, many, or a class where the clone is expanded.

V	size	J	D	CDR3	DNA
TRBV11-2	once	TRBJ2-7	.	CASSLMNRRGEEQYF	TGTGCCAGCAGCTTAATGAACCGGCGAGGTGAAGAGCAGTACTTC
TRBV2	many	TRBJ1-4	TRBD1	CASMGRVGQGNREKLFF	TGTGCCAGCATGGGGCGTGTGGGACAGGGGAACCGCGAAAAACTGTTTTTT
TRBV20-1	.	TRBJ1-2	.	CSAGDGNYGYTF	TGCAGTGCTGGCGACGGGAACTATGGCTACACCTTC
TRBV19	few	TRBJ2-3	.	CASSMGSDTQYF	TGTGCCAGTAGTATGGGCTCAGATACGCAGTATTTT
TRBV27	.	TRBJ1-5	.	CASSLKGRQPQHF	TGTGCCAGCAGTTTAAAGGGGAGACAGCCCCAGCATTTT
TRBV7-3	few	TRBJ2-5	TRBD1	CASSPTGGVEETQYF	TGTGCCAGCAGCCCCACAGGGGGAGTCGAGGAGACCCAGTACTTC
TRBV5-1	many	TRBJ2-7	.	CASSLGGPYEQYF	TGCGCCAGCAGCTTGGGGGGACCCTACGAGCAGTACTTC
TRBV5-1	few	TRBJ2-6	TRBD1	CASSGGQGGPGANVLTF	TGCGCCAGCAGTGGAGGACAGGGGGGACCTGGGGCCAACGTCCTGACTTTC
TRBV6-5	.	TRBJ2-5	.	CASRGPGPETQYF	TGTGCCAGCAGAGGACCGGGACCGGAGACCCAGTACTTC
TRBV12-3/TRBV12-4	few	TRBJ2-7	.	CASSLGFDENELTREQYF	TGTGCCAGCAGTTTAGGGTTCGACGAAAACGAGCTAACACGAGAGCAGTACTTC
TRBV7-2	many	TRBJ2-5	.	CASSRVGETQYF	TGTGCCAGCAGCAGGGTGGGCGAGACCCAGTACTTC
TRBV12-3/TRBV12-4	once	TRBJ1-2	.	CASSELDGNHYGYTF	TGTGCCAGCAGTGAACTAGACGGGAACCACTATGGCTACACCTTC
TRBV13	once	TRBJ2-3	TRBD2	CASSGLSGRTDTQYF	TGTGCCAGCAGCGGCCTTAGCGGGAGAACAGATACGCAGTATTTT
TRBV10-3	many	TRBJ1-2	TRBD1	CAISGVTGELYGYTF	TGTGCCATCAGTGGTGTGACAGGGGAGCTTTACGGCTACACCTTC
TRBV7-3	once	TRBJ1-2	.	CASSFPLGATNYGYTF	TGTGCCAGCAGCTTCCCGCTAGGCGCCACTAACTATGGCTACACCTTC
TRBV14	many	TRBJ2-5	.	CASSQSIAGEETQYF	TGTGCCAGCAGCCAATCGATCGCAGGGGAAGAGACCCAGTACTTC
TRBV30	many	TRBJ2-7	.	CAWSVLAGDEQYF	TGTGCCTGGAGTGTACTCGCCGGGGACGAGCAGTACTTC
TRBV28	few	TRBJ2-3	.	CASSDGFLTDTQYF	TGTGCCAGCAGTGACGGCTTTCTCACAGATACGCAGTATTTT
TRBV19	.	TRBJ2-2	.	CASTDGGHFTGELFF	TGTGCCAGTACCGATGGGGGACACTTCACCGGGGAGCTGTTTTTT
TRBV12-3/TRBV12-4	.	TRBJ2-1	TRBD2	CASSFGTSGRASYNEQFF	TGTGCCAGCAGTTTCGGGACTAGCGGGAGGGCCTCCTACAATGAGCAGTTCTTC
TRBV20-1	few	TRBJ2-5	TRBD2	CSALPTSGSSETQYF	TGCAGTGCCCTTCCGACTAGCGGCAGTAGTGAGACCCAGTACTTC
TRBV20-1	.	TRBJ1-1	.	CSATGTKGEAFF	TGCAGTGCCACCGGGACAAAAGGTGAAGCTTTCTTT
TRBV28	.	TRBJ2-7	.	CASSTGVGGRYEQYF	TGTGCCAGCAGTACAGGGGTTGGCGGGAGATACGAGCAGTACTTC
TRBV13	.	TRBJ2-1	TRBD1	CASSLGLGQAAYNEQFF	TGTGCCAGCAGCTTAGGCCTAGGACAGGCGGCCTACAATGAGCAGTTCTTC